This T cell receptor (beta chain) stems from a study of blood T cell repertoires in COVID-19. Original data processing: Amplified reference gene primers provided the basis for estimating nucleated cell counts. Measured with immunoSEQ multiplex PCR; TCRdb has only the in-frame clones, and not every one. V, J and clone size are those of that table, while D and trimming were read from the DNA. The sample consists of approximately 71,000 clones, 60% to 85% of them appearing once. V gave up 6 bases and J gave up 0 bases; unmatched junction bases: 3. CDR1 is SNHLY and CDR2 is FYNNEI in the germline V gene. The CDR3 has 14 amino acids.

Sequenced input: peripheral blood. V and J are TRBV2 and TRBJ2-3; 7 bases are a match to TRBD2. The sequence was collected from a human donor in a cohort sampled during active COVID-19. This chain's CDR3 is CASSWGGSTDTQYF. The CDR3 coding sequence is TGTGCCAGCAGCTGGGGGGGGAGCACAGATACGCAGTATTTT.